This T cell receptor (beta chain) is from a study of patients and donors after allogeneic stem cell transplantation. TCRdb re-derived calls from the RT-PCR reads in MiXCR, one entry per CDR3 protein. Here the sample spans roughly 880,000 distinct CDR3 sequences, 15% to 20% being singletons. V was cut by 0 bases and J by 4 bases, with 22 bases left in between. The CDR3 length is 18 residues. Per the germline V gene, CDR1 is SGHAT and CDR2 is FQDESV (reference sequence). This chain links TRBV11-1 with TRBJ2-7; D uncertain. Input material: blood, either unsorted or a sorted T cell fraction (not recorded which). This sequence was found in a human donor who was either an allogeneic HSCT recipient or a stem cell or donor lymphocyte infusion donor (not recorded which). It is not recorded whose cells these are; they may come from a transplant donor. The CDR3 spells CASSLAKGWARATYEQYF. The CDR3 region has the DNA TGTGCCAGCAGCTTAGCAAAAGGATGGGCACGAGCGACGTACGAGCAGTACTTC.